This T cell receptor beta chain was found in a study of T-cell reconstitution after alpha-beta-depleted transplantation in children. The CDR3 covers 15 residues. V was shortened by 5 bases and J by 0 bases, with 11 bases between the two germline ends. Germline CDR1 SGHRS, CDR2 YFSETQ. Preparation of the TCRbeta library was carried out with unique molecular identifiers. TCRdb fed the PCR reads into MiXCR, producing one record per CDR3 protein. The sample shows approximately 400,000 distinct CDR3 sequences, roughly 10% of them seen only once. This clonotype appeared a few times. V gene TRBV5-1 combines with J gene TRBJ1-4; the D gene is possibly TRBD1 (5 bases). The starting material was PBMCs from the stem cell graft donor, obtained from the stem cell graft. The source of this sequence is a human donor who donated a stem cell graft to a child with acute myeloid leukemia. CDR3 amino acids: CASRRDGATNEKLFF. The CDR3 DNA sequence: TGCGCCAGCAGACGGGACGGTGCAACTAATGAAAAACTGTTTTTT.